The present T cell receptor beta chain was sequenced within a study of T cells in Graves' hyperthyroidism and ophthalmopathy. Diagnosis rested on symptoms, serum thyroxine and TRAb, thyroid ultrasound, and orbital computed tomography. Researchers took RNA transcripts and amplified the TCR beta CDR3 regions from them. The HTBI primer set was used in a first-round RT-PCR of the TCR CDR3. Each CDR3 protein gets one entry after TCRdb re-called the multiplex PCR reads with MiXCR. The table has 550,000 to 650,000 distinct CDR3 sequences, around 15% seen once. Germline assignment: CDR1 KGHDR and CDR2 SFDVKD. V trimming: 4 bases; J trimming: 0 bases; junction bases outside the gene matches: 6. This CDR3 contains 16 residues.

The receptor was derived from a woman in her forties with Graves' hyperthyroidism. The sample comprised blood. The V gene is TRBV24-1, the J gene TRBJ1-1; 8 bases are a match to TRBD1. CDR3 loop: CATSDPGQGLNTEAFF. CDR3 DNA: TGTGCCACCAGTGACCCCGGACAGGGTCTGAACACTGAAGCTTTCTTT.